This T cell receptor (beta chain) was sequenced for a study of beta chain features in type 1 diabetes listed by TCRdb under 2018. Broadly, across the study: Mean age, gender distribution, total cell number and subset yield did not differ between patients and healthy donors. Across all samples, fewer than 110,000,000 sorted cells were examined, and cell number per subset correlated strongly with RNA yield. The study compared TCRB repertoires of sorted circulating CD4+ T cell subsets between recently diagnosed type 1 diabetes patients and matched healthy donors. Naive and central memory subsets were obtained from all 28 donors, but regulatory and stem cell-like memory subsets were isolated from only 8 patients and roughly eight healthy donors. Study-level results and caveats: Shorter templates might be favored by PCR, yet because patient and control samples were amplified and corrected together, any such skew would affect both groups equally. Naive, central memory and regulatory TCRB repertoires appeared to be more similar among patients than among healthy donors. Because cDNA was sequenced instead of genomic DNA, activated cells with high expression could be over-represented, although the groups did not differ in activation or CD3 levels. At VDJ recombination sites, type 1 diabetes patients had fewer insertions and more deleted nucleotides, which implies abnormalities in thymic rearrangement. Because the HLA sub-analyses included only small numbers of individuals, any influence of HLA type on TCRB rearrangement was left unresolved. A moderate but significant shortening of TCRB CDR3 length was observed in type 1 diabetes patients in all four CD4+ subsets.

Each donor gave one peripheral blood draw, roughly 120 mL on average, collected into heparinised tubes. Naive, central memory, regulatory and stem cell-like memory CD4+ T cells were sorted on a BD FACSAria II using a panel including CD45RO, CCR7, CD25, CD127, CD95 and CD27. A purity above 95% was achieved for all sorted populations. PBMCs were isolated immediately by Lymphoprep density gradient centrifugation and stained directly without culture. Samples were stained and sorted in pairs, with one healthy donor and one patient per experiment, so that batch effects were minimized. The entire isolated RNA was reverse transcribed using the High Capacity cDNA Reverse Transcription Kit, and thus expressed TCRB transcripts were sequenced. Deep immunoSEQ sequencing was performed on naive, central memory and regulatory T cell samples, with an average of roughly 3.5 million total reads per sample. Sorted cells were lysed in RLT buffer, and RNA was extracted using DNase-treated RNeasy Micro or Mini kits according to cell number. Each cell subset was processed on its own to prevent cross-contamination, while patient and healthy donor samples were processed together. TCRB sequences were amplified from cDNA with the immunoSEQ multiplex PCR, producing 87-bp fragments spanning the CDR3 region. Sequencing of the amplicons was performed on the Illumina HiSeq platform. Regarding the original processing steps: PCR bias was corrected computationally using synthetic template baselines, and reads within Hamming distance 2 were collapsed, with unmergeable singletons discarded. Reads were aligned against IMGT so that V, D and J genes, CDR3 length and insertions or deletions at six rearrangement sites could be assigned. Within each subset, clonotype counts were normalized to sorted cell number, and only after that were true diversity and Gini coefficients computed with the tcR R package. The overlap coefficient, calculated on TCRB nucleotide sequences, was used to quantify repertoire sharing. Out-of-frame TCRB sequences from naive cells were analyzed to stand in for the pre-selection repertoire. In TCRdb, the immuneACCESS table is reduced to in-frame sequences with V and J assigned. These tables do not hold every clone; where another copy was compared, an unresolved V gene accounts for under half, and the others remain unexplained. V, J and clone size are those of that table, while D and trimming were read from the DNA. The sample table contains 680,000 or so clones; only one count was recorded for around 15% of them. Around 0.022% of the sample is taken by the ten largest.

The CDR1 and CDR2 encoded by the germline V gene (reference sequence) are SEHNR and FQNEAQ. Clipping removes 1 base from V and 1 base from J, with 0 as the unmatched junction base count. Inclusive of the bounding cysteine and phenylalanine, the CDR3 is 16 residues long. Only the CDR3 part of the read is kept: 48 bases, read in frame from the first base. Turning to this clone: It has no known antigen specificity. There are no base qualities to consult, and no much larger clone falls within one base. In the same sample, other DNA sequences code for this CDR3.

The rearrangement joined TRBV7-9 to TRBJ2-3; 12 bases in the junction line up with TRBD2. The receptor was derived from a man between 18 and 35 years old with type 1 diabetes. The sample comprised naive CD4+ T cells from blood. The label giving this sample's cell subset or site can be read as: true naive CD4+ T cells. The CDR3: CASSLGLAGGTDTQYF. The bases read TGTGCCAGCAGCTTAGGACTAGCGGGGGGCACAGATACGCAGTATTTT.